The clone carrying this T cell receptor beta chain was counted at least ten times. The data derive from a study of T cells in Graves' hyperthyroidism and ophthalmopathy. TCR beta CDR3 sequences were amplified from RNA transcripts. The TCR CDR3 was amplified in a first-round RT-PCR using the HTBI primer set. TCRdb reprocessed the multiplex PCR reads with MiXCR, giving one entry per CDR3 protein. The repertoire holds roughly 720,000 distinct CDR3 sequences, approximately 15% seen once, with less than 20% in the top ten. Trimming cost V 3 bases and J 0 bases, with 19 bases left between them. The CDR3 has 17 amino acids. CDR1 and CDR2 (germline): DFQATT, SNEGSKA (reference sequence).

The sample consisted of blood. The chain joins TRBV20-1 to TRBJ2-3; D tentatively fits TRBD1 or TRBD2 (7 bases each). The origin of this receptor is a man over 45 with Graves' hyperthyroidism. CDR3 residues: CSASYLAEGASTDTQYF. The CDR3, as DNA: TGCAGTGCTAGTTATCTAGCGGAGGGGGCTAGCACAGATACGCAGTATTTT.